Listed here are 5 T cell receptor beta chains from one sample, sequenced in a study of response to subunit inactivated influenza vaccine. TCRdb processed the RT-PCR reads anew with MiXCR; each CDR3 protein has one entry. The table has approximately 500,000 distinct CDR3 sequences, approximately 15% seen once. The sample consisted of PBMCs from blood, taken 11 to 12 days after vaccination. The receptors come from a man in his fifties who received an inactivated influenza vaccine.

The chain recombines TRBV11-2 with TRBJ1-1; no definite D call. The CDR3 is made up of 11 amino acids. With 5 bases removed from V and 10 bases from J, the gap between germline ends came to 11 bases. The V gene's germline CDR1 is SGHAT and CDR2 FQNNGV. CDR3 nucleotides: TGTGCCAGCAGCCAAGCAAGGGCAGCTTTCTTT. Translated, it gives CASSQARAAFF.

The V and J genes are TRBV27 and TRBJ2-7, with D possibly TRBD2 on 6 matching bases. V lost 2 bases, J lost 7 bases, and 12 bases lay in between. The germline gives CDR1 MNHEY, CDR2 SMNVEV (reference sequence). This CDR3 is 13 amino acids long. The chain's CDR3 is CASSLKLAGEQYF. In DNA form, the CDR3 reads TGTGCCAGCAGTTTAAAACTAGCCGGTGAGCAGTACTTC.

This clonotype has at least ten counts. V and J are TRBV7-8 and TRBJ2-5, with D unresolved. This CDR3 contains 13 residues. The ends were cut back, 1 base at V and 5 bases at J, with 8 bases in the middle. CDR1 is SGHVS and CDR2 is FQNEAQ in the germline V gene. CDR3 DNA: TGTGCCAGCAGCTTAGTTACCTTGGAGACCCAGTACTTC. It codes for CASSLVTLETQYF.

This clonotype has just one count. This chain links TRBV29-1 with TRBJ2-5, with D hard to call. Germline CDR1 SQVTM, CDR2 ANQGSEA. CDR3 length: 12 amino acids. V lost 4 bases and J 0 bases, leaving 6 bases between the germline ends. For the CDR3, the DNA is TGCAGCGTTGGCTACAACCAAGAGACCCAGTACTTC. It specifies CSVGYNQETQYF.

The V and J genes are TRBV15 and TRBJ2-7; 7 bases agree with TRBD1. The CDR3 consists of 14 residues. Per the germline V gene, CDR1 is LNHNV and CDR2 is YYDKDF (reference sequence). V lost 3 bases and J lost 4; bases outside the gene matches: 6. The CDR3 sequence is CATSRDLQGYEQYF. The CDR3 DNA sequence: TGTGCCACCAGCAGGGATTTACAGGGGTACGAGCAGTACTTC.